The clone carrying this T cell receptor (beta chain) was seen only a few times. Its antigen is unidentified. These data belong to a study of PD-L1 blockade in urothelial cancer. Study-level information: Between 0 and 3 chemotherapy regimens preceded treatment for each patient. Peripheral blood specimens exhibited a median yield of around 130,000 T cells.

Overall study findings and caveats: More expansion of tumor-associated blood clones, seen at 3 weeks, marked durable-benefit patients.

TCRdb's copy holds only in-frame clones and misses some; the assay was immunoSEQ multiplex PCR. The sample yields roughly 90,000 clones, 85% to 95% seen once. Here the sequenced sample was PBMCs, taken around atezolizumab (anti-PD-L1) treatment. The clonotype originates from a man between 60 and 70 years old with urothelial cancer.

CDR3 nucleotide sequence: TGTGCCAGCAGTTTTCTGGAGGGGCGGGCCGGGGAGCTGTTTTTT. Protein sequence: CASSFLEGRAGELFF. This chain links TRBV28 with TRBJ2-2, with D possibly TRBD2 on 6 matching bases. Germline CDR1 MDHEN, CDR2 SYDVKM. V was cut by 3 bases and J by 6 bases, with 14 bases left in between. The CDR3 runs to 15 residues. The variable domain in full, completed from reference TRBV28 and TRBJ2-2, reads DVKVTQSSRYLVKRTGEKVFLECVQDMDHENMFWYRQDPGLGLRLIYFSYDVKMKEKGDIPEGYSVSREKKERFSLILESASTNQTSMYLCASSFLEGRAGELFFGEGSRLTVL.